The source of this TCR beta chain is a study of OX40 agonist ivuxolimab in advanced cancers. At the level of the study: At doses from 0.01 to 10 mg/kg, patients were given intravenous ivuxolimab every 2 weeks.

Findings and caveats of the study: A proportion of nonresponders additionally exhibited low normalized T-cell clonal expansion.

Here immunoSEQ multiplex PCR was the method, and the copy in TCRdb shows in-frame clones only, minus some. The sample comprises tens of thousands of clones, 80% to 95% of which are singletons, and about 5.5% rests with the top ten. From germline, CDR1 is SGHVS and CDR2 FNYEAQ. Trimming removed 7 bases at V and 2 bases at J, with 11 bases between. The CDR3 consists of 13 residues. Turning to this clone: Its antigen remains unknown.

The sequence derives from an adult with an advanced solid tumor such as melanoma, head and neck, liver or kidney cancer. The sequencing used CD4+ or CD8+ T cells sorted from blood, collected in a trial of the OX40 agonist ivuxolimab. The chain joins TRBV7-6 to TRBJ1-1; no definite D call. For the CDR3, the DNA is TGTGCCAGCACCTGGGGAGCTAACACTGAAGCTTTCTTT. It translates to CASTWGANTEAFF.